Below, one T cell receptor (beta chain) is given with its context. The antigen is not known. The data were taken from a study of high-grade serous ovarian cancer treatment subgroups. Study-wide background: Each sample yielded on average 7,494 unique TCR beta rearrangements from around 14,000 reads. Study-level points and caveats: Clonal relatedness tracked neoantigen level, and by trend copy number and mutation load.

The assay was immunoSEQ multiplex PCR, and TCRdb's table has in-frame clones only and misses some. Of approximately 5,000 clones listed, roughly 75% were seen once; the top ten hold approximately 6%. V was trimmed by 1 base and J by 10 bases, leaving 2 bases between them. Germline CDR1 and CDR2: SEHNR and FQNEAQ (reference sequence). The CDR3 is 11 amino acids. Tumor tissue was taken before any definitive surgery or chemotherapy was given. The chain joins TRBV7-9 to TRBJ1-6; D is ambiguous. The receptor's source is a human patient with high-grade serous ovarian cancer. Sequenced material: tumor tissue. The CDR3 DNA sequence: TGTGCCAGCAGCTTAGACTCACCCCTCCACTTT. Protein product: CASSLDSPLHF. The full variable domain, completed using reference TRBV7-9 and TRBJ1-6, is DTGVSQNPRHKITKRGQNVTFRCDPISEHNRLYWYRQTLGQGPEFLTYFQNEAQLEKSRLLSDRFSAERPKGSFSTLEIQRTEQGDSAMYLCASSLDSPLHFGNGTRLTVT.